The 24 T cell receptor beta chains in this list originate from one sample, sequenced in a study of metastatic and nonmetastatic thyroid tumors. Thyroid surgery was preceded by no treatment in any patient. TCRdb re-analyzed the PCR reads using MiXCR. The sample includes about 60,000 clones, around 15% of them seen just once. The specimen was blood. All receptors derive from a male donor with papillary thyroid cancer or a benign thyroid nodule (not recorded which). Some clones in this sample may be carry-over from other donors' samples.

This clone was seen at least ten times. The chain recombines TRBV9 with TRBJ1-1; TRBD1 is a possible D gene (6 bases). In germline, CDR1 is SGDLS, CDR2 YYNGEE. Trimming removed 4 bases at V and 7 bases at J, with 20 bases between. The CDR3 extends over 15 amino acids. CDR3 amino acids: CASSSRGGDRIEAFF. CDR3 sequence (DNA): TGTGCCAGCAGCTCTCGGGGCGGAGACAGGATTGAAGCTTTCTTT. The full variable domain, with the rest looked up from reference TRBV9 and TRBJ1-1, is DSGVTQTPKHLITATGQRVTLRCSPRSGDLSVYWYQQSLDQGLQFLIQYYNGEERAKGNILERFSAQQFPDLHSELNLSSLELGDSALYFCASSSRGGDRIEAFFGQGTRLTVV.

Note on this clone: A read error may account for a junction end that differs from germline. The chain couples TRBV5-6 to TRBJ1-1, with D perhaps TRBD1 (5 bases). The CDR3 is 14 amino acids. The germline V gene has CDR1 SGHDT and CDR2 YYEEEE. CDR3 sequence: CASSLVRGRTESFF. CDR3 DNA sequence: TGTGCCAGCAGCTTGGTGAGGGGCCGGACTGAATCTTTCTTT.

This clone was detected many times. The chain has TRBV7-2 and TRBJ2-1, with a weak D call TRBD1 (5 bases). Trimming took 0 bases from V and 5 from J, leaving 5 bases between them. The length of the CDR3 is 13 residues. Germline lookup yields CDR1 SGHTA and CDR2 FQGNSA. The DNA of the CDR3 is TGTGCCAGCAGCTTAGCAGGGGACAATGAGCAGTTCTTC. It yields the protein CASSLAGDNEQFF.

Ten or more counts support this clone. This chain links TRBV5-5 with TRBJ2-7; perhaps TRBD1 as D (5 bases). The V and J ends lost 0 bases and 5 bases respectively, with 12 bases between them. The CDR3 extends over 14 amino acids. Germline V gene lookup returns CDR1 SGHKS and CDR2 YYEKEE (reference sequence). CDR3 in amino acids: CASSLASPQDEQYF. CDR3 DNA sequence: TGTGCCAGCAGCTTGGCCTCACCACAGGACGAGCAGTACTTC.

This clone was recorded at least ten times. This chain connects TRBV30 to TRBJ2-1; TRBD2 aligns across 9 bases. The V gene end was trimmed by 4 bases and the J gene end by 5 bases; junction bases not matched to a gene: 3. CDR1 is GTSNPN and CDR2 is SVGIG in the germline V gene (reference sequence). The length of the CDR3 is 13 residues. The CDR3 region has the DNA TGTGCCTGGAATGGCGGGAGGGACAATGAGCAGTTCTTC. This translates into CAWNGGRDNEQFF.

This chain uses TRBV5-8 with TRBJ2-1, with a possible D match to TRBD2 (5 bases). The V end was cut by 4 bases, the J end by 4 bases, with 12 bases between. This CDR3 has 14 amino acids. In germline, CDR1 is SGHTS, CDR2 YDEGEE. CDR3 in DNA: TGTGCCAGCAGCCCCGGTGAGGGATACAATGAGCAGTTCTTC. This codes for CASSPGEGYNEQFF.

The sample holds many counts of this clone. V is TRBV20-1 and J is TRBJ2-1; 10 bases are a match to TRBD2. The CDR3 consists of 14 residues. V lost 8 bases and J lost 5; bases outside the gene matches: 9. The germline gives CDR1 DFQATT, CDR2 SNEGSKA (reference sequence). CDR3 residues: CSSPRTSGHNEQFF. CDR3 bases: TGCAGTTCACCGAGGACTAGCGGACACAATGAGCAGTTCTTC.

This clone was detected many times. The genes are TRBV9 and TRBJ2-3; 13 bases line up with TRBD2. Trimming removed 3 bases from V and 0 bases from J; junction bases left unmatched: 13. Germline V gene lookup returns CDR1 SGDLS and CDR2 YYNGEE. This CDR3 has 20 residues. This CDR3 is CASSAPGTSGKGTSTDTQYF. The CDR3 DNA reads TGTGCCAGCAGCGCCCCCGGGACTAGCGGGAAAGGGACTAGCACAGATACGCAGTATTTT.

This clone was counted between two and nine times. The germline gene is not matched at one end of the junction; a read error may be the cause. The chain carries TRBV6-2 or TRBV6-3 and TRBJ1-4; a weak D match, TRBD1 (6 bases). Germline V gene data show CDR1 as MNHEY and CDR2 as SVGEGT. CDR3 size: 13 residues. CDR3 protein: CASSWDINEKLFF. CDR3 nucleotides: TGTGCCAGCAGTTGGGACATAAATGAAAAACTTTTTTTT.

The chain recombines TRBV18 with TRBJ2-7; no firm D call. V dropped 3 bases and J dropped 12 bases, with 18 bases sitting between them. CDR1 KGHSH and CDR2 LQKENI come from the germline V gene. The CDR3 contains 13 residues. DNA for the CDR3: TGTGCCAGCTCACCGGATGAGACCCCTAGGCCGTACTTC. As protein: CASSPDETPRPYF.

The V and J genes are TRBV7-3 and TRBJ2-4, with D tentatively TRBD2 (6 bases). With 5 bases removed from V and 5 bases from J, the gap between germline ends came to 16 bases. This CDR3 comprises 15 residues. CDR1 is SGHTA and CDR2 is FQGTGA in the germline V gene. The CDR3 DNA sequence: TGTGCCAGCAGCGATTCGGCGGGACCGGAAAACATTCAGTACTTC. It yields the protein CASSDSAGPENIQYF.

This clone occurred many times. For the CDR3, the DNA is TGTGCCAGCAGCCCCACAGGGAGGGCGTTGGACAATGAGCAGTTCTTC. Its protein is CASSPTGRALDNEQFF. The V gene is TRBV9, the J gene TRBJ2-1; a weak D match, TRBD2 (7 bases). Trimming took off 4 bases at V and 5 bases at J, with 19 bases between the two ends. The CDR3 is 16 amino acids. Germline lookup yields CDR1 SGDLS and CDR2 YYNGEE.

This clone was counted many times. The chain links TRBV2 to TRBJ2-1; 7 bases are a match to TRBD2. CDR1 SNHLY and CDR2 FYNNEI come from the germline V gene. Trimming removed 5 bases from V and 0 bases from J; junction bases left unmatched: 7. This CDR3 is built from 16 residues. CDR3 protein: CASSQERESSYNEQFF. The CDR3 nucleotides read TGTGCCAGCAGTCAAGAGCGGGAAAGCTCCTACAATGAGCAGTTCTTC.

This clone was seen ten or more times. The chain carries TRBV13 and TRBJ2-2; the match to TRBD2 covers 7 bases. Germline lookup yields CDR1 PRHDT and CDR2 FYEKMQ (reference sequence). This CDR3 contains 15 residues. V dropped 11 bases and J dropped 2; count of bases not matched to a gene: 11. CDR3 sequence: CAVGPSGLNTGELFF. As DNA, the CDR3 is TGTGCCGTGGGCCCTAGCGGACTTAACACCGGGGAGCTGTTTTTT.

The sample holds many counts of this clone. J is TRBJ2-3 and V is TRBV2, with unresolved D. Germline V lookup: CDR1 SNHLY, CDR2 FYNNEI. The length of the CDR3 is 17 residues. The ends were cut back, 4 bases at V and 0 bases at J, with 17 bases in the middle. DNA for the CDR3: TGTGCCAGCAGTGGAGTTCGGCTGGCCTTTAGCACAGATACGCAGTATTTT. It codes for CASSGVRLAFSTDTQYF. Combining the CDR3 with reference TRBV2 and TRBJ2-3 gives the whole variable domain EPEVTQTPSHQVTQMGQEVILRCVPISNHLYFYWYRQILGQKVEFLVSFYNNEISEKSEIFDDQFSVERPDGSNFTLKIRSTKLEDSAMYFCASSGVRLAFSTDTQYFGPGTRLTVL.

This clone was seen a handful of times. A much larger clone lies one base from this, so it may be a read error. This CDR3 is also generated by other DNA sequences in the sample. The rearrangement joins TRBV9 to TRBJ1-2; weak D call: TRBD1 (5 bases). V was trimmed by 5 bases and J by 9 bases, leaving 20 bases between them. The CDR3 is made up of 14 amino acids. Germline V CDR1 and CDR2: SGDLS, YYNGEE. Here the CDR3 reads CASSVGGGTDSYTF. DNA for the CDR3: TGTGCCAGCAGTGTGGGGGGTGGAACAGATAGCTACACCTTC.

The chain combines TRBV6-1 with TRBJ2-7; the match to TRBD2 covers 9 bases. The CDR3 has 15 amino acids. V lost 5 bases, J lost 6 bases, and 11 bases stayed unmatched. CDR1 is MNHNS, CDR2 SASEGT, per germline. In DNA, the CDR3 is TGTGCCAGCAGTCGAAGCCCTAGCGGGGCTACCGAGCAGTACTTC. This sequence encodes CASSRSPSGATEQYF.

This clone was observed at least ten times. The CDR3 DNA is TGCGCCAGCCGAGTGGGGAGAGGGATGTCAGATACGCAGTATTTT. Protein product: CASRVGRGMSDTQYF. V and J are TRBV5-1 and TRBJ2-3; D might be TRBD2 (5 bases). This CDR3 region has 15 residues. CDR1 and CDR2 (germline): SGHRS, YFSETQ. Trimming left V 7 bases short and J 4 bases short, with 19 bases between. The full variable domain, rest sourced from reference TRBV5-1 and TRBJ2-3, is KAGVTQTPRYLIKTRGQQVTLSCSPISGHRSVSWYQQTPGQGLQFLFEYFSETQRNKGNFPGRFSGRQFSNSRSEMNVSTLELGDSALYLCASRVGRGMSDTQYFGPGTRLTVL.

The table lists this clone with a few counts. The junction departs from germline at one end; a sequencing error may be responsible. CDR3 DNA sequence: TGTGCAAGCAGCTCCTTTCGACAGGCTGATCACCCCCTCAACTTT. Amino acids: CASSSFRQADHPLNF. This chain joins TRBV6-1 and TRBJ1-6; D might be TRBD1 (6 bases). Germline V gives CDR1 MNHNS, CDR2 SASEGT. The CDR3 totals 15 residues.

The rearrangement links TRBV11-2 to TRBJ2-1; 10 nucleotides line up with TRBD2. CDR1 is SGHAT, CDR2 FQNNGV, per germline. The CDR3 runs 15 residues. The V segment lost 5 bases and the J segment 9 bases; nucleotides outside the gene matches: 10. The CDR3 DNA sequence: TGTGCCAGCAGCCCGTATAGCGGGGGGCGGGGTGAGCAGTTCTTC. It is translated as CASSPYSGGRGEQFF.

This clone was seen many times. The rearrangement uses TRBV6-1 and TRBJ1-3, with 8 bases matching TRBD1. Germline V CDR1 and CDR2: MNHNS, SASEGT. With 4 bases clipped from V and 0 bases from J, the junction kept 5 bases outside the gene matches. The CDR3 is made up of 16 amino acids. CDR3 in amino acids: CASSGWDRTSGNTIYF. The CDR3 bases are TGTGCCAGCAGTGGGTGGGACAGGACCTCTGGAAACACCATATATTTT.

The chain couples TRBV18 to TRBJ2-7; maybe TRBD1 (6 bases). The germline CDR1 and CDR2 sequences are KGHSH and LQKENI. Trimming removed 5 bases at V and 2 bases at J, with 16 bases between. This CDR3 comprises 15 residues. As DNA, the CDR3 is TGTGCCAGCTCAGTATCAGGGGCAGGCCCCTACGAGCAGTACTTC. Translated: CASSVSGAGPYEQYF. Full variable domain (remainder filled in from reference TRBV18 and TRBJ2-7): NAGVMQNPRHLVRRRGQEARLRCSPMKGHSHVYWYRQLPEEGLKFMVYLQKENIIDESGMPKERFSAEFPKEGPSILRIQQVVRGDSAAYFCASSVSGAGPYEQYFGPGTRLTVT.

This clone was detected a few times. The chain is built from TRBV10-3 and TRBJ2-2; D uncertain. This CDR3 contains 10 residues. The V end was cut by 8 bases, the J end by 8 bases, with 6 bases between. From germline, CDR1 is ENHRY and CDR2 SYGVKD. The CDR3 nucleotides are TGTGCCATCTGGGTAGGGGAGCTGTTTTTT. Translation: CAIWVGELFF.

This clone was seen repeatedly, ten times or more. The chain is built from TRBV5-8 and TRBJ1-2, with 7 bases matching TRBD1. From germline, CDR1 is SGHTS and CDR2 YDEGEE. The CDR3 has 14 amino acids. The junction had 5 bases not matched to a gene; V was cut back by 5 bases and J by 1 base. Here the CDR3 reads CASRIQGNNYGYTF. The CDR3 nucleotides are TGTGCCAGCAGGATACAGGGGAATAACTATGGCTACACCTTC.